The rows below give T cell receptor beta chains drawn from one sample of a study of graft-versus-host responses after intestinal transplantation. Generated by immunoSEQ multiplex PCR, the TCRdb table keeps only in-frame clones and is missing some. The data contain about 70,000 clones, around 95% of them singletons. For these receptors, no antigen is known. The sequences come from unstimulated CD8+ T cells sorted from spleen or lymph node cells, collected before intestinal transplant. The receptors here all came from a human donor who received an intestinal transplant. The CDR3 runs from the conserved cysteine through the conserved F or W. Each record gives: CDR3 DNA, CDR3 protein, V gene, clone size, J gene, D gene. D genes are given only for firm matches. Not every row has a clone size; where given, it reads once, few, many or a size class.

CDR3 DNA: TGTGCCAGCAGCTTGAGCGGGGGCACACAGCCCCAGCATTTT
CDR3 protein: CASSLSGGTQPQHF
V gene: TRBV5-4
clone size: once
J gene: TRBJ1-5
D gene: .

CDR3 DNA: TGTGCCATCAGTCAGGGGCCGGTGAAACTCAATGAAAAACTGTTTTTT
CDR3 protein: CAISQGPVKLNEKLFF
V gene: TRBV10-3
clone size: .
J gene: TRBJ1-4
D gene: .

CDR3 DNA: TGTGCCACCAGCAGTGACCACAGCTATCAGCCCCAGCATTTT
CDR3 protein: CATSSDHSYQPQHF
V gene: TRBV15
clone size: .
J gene: TRBJ1-5
D gene: .

CDR3 DNA: TGTGCCAGCAGTGATCCGGGGACAGGGGTAAGGCAAGAGACCCAGTACTTC
CDR3 protein: CASSDPGTGVRQETQYF
V gene: TRBV6-4
clone size: once
J gene: TRBJ2-5
D gene: TRBD1

CDR3 DNA: TGTGCCAGCATCCTAGGGACTAGCGGCCTGTATGAGCAGTACTTC
CDR3 protein: CASILGTSGLYEQYF
V gene: TRBV7-2
clone size: once
J gene: TRBJ2-7
D gene: TRBD2

CDR3 DNA: TGTGCCAGCGGCAACCAGCCCCAGCATTTT
CDR3 protein: CASGNQPQHF
V gene: TRBV6-1
clone size: .
J gene: TRBJ1-5
D gene: .

CDR3 DNA: TGTGCCAGCACCATCCGGGGTTCCACCACTGAAGCTTTCTTT
CDR3 protein: CASTIRGSTTEAFF
V gene: TRBV13
clone size: .
J gene: TRBJ1-1
D gene: .

CDR3 DNA: TGTGCCAGCAGTTTGGGTTACGAGCAGTACTTC
CDR3 protein: CASSLGYEQYF
V gene: TRBV28
clone size: few
J gene: TRBJ2-7
D gene: .

CDR3 DNA: TGTGCCAGCAGCGTAGGACCCGGGATCCAAGAGACCCAGTACTTC
CDR3 protein: CASSVGPGIQETQYF
V gene: TRBV9
clone size: .
J gene: TRBJ2-5
D gene: .

CDR3 DNA: TGCGCCAGCAGTGAGGTGATTAGCGGGACGACAGATACGCAGTATTTT
CDR3 protein: CASSEVISGTTDTQYF
V gene: TRBV10-1
clone size: .
J gene: TRBJ2-3
D gene: TRBD2

CDR3 DNA: TGTGCCAGCAGCGCGGGCGGGAATGAGCAGTTCTTC
CDR3 protein: CASSAGGNEQFF
V gene: TRBV9
clone size: .
J gene: TRBJ2-1
D gene: .

CDR3 DNA: TGTGCCACCAGTTCCCTTGGGGGGGGGTCGGAGACCCAGTACTTC
CDR3 protein: CATSSLGGGSETQYF
V gene: TRBV15
clone size: few
J gene: TRBJ2-5
D gene: TRBD2

CDR3 DNA: TGCAGCGTGGACAAGGGACAGGGGGCCTACAATGAGCAGTTCTTC
CDR3 protein: CSVDKGQGAYNEQFF
V gene: TRBV29-1
clone size: .
J gene: TRBJ2-1
D gene: TRBD1

CDR3 DNA: TGTGCCAGCAGTCCACCGACAGGGTACGACACAGATACGCAGTATTTT
CDR3 protein: CASSPPTGYDTDTQYF
V gene: TRBV13
clone size: .
J gene: TRBJ2-3
D gene: TRBD1

CDR3 DNA: TGTGCCAGCAGCGTAGAAGGGGTTCAGGATCAGCCCCAGCATTTT
CDR3 protein: CASSVEGVQDQPQHF
V gene: TRBV9
clone size: .
J gene: TRBJ1-5
D gene: .

CDR3 DNA: TGTGCCAGCAGCTTAAGATCCACTGCTTACACCGGGGAGCTGTTTTTT
CDR3 protein: CASSLRSTAYTGELFF
V gene: TRBV7-8
clone size: .
J gene: TRBJ2-2
D gene: .